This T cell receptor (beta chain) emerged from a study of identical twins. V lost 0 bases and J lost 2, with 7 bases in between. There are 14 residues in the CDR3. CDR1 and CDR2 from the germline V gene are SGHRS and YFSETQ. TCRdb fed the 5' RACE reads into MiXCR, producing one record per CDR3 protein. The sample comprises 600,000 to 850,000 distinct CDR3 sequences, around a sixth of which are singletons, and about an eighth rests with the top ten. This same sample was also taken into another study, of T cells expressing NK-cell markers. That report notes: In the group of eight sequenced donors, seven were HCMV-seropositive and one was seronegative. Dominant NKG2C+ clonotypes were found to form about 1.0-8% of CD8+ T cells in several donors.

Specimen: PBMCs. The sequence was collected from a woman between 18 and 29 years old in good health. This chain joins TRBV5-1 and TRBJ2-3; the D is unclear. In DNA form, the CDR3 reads TGCGCCAGCAGCTTGGGGCCTGACACAGATACGCAGTATTTT. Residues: CASSLGPDTDTQYF. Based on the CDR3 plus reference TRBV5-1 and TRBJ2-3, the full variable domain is KAGVTQTPRYLIKTRGQQVTLSCSPISGHRSVSWYQQTPGQGLQFLFEYFSETQRNKGNFPGRFSGRQFSNSRSEMNVSTLELGDSALYLCASSLGPDTDTQYFGPGTRLTVL.